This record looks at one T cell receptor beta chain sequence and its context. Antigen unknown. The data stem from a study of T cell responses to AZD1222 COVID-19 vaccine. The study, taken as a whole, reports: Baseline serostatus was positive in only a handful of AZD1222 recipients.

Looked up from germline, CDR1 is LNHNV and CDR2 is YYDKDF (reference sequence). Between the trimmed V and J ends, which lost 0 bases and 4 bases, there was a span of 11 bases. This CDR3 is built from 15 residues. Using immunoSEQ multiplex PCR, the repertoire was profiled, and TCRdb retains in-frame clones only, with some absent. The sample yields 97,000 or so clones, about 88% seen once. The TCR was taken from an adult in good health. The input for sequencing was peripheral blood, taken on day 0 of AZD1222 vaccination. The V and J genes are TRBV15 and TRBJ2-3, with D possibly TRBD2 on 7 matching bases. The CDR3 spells CATSRDRGGSDTQYF. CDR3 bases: TGTGCCACCAGCAGAGACCGCGGGGGCTCAGATACGCAGTATTTT.